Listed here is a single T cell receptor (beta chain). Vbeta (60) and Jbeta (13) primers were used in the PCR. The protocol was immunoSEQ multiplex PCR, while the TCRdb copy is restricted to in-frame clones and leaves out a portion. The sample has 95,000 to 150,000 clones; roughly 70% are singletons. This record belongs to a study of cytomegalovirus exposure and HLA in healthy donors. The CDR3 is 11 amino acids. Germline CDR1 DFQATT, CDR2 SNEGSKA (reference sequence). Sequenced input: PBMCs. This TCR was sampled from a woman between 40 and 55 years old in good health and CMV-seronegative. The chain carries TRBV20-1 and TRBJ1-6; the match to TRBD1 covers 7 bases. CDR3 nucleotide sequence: TGCGCAGGGGGGCAGGATTCACCCCTCCACTTT. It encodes CAGGQDSPLHF.